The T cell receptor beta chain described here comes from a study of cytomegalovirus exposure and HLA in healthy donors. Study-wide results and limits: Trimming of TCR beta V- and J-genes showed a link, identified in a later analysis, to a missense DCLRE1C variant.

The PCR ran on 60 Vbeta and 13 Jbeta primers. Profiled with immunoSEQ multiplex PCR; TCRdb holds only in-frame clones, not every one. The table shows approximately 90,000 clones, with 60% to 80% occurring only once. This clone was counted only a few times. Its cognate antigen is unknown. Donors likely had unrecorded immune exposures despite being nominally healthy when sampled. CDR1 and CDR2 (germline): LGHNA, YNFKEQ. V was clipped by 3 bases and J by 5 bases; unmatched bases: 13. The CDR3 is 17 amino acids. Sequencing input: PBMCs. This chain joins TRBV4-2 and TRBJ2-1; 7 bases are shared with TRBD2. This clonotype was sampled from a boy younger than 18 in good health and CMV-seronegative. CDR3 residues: CASSQELGEGLHNEQFF. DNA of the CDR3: TGTGCCAGCAGCCAGGAATTAGGGGAGGGCCTCCACAATGAGCAGTTCTTC.